This TCR beta chain was documented in a study of cytomegalovirus exposure and HLA in healthy donors. PCR employed 60 Vbeta and 13 Jbeta primers. Per the authors' pipeline: Later, tens of millions of unique TCR beta chains were counted in an analysis, and some 10 million of them were shared. Method: immunoSEQ multiplex PCR; TCRdb's copy keeps in-frame clones and lacks some. The DNA gave D and trimming, while V, J and clone size come from that table. The profile covers fewer than 200,000 clones, with 70% to 80% appearing a single time and 2% to 2.5% taken by the ten largest. A word on this clone: Different DNA sequences within this sample yield the same CDR3.

CDR1 and CDR2 from the germline V gene are SSHAT and FNYEAQ (reference sequence). The CDR3 covers 14 residues. V was shortened by 1 base and J by 3 bases, with 8 bases between the two germline ends. The sequence came from a man in his sixties in good health and CMV-seronegative. This rearrangement joins TRBV7-7 to TRBJ2-3; possibly TRBD1 for D (6 bases). The source material was PBMCs. CDR3 sequence: CASSLGQGTDTQYF. In DNA, the CDR3 is TGTGCCAGCAGCTTAGGGCAGGGGACAGATACGCAGTATTTT.